The 24 T cell receptor beta chains presented below share a single source sample, sequenced in a study of blood T cell repertoires in COVID-19. The table came from immunoSEQ multiplex PCR; TCRdb's copy has only in-frame clones and leaves some out. Of approximately 60,000 clones listed, 75% to 80% are singletons. The sequenced sample consisted of peripheral blood. The receptor set was obtained from a man aged 50 to 60 with active or convalescent COVID-19.

This chain links TRBV6-5 with TRBJ2-1; TRBD1 matches 7 bases. The germline V gene has CDR1 MNHEY and CDR2 SVGAGI. The length of the CDR3 is 14 residues. J was trimmed by 7 bases and V by 4 bases; bases with no gene match: 7. CDR3 nucleotides: TGTGCCAGCAGTTTAACAGGGGACGGGAATGAGCAGTTCTTC. This encodes CASSLTGDGNEQFF.

The rearrangement joins TRBV9 to TRBJ1-3; D unclear. The V gene's germline CDR1 is SGDLS and CDR2 YYNGEE. Trimming cost V 4 bases and J 4 bases, with 12 bases left between them. CDR3 length equals 14 residues. Here the CDR3 reads CASSPDPGGNTIYF. The CDR3 nucleotides read TGTGCCAGCAGCCCGGACCCGGGGGGAAACACCATATATTTT.

The chain is built from TRBV9 and TRBJ2-1; no definite D call. Trimming removed 4 bases from V and 9 bases from J, with 17 bases in between. The CDR3 totals 14 residues. In germline, CDR1 is SGDLS, CDR2 YYNGEE. In nucleotides, the CDR3 is TGTGCCAGCAGCCAGCGTTTAGGCCTTGGTGAGCAGTTCTTC. Residues: CASSQRLGLGEQFF. Looking up the rest from reference TRBV9 and TRBJ2-1 gives the full variable domain: DSGVTQTPKHLITATGQRVTLRCSPRSGDLSVYWYQQSLDQGLQFLIQYYNGEERAKGNILERFSAQQFPDLHSELNLSSLELGDSALYFCASSQRLGLGEQFFGPGTRLTVL.

The CDR3 DNA reads as TGTGCCAGCCAACTCAGGGGGCTCGGCACTGAAGCTTTCTTT. It specifies CASQLRGLGTEAFF. The chain couples TRBV19 to TRBJ1-1; 8 bases agree with TRBD1. Per the germline V gene, CDR1 is LNHDA and CDR2 is SQIVND (reference sequence). V shed 9 bases and J 4 bases; nucleotides not matched to a gene: 10. The CDR3 consists of 14 residues.

The chain is built from TRBV29-1 and TRBJ1-4, with 10 positions matching TRBD1. The CDR3 is 16 amino acids. V lost 6 bases, J lost 1 base, and 8 bases stayed unmatched. Germline CDR1 SQVTM, CDR2 ANQGSEA. The CDR3 region has the DNA TGCAGCGTACTTCCCGACAGGGGGCGAACTAATGAAAAACTGTTTTTT. Translation gives CSVLPDRGRTNEKLFF.

This chain uses TRBV5-8 with TRBJ2-1; TRBD2 matches at 9 bases. V was pared by 1 base and J by 11 bases, with 4 bases of the junction left unmatched. CDR1 and CDR2 from the germline V gene are SGHTS and YDEGEE. The CDR3 has 13 amino acids. The CDR3 sequence: CASSLLTSGQQFF. In nucleotides, the CDR3 is TGTGCCAGCAGCTTGTTAACTAGCGGGCAGCAGTTCTTC.

This clone came up a few times. CDR3 residues: CASSLSFEKLFF. DNA of the CDR3: TGTGCCAGCAGTTTGTCTTTTGAAAAACTGTTTTTT. The V call is TRBV12-3 or TRBV12-4, the J call TRBJ1-4; D is uncertain. Trimming removed 3 bases at V and 7 bases at J, with 6 bases between. The CDR3 totals 12 residues.

This chain joins TRBV10-3 and TRBJ2-2, with TRBD1 matching 8 bases. Trimming removed 11 bases from V and 3 bases from J; junction bases left unmatched: 8. The germline gives CDR1 ENHRY, CDR2 SYGVKD. CDR3 length: 14 residues. The CDR3 DNA sequence: TGTGCCGCCGGCAGGGGGCCGGACACCGGGGAGCTGTTTTTT. Protein: CAAGRGPDTGELFF.

The V gene is TRBV11-3, the J gene TRBJ2-1, with 10 positions matching TRBD1. CDR3 size: 17 residues. Germline V gene lookup returns CDR1 SGHNT and CDR2 YENEEA. V was clipped by 5 bases and J by 8 bases; unmatched bases: 15. As DNA, the CDR3 is TGTGCCAGCAGCGCAACGTGGGAGGGACAGGGGATCGATGAGCAGTTCTTC. Its translation: CASSATWEGQGIDEQFF.

The chain links TRBV6-2 or TRBV6-3 to TRBJ2-5; the match to TRBD1 covers 11 bases. The CDR3 has 15 residues. Germline CDR1 and CDR2: MNHEY and SVGEGT. With V trimmed by 5 bases and J by 5 bases, 7 bases remained unmatched. The CDR3 region has the DNA TGTGCCAGCAGTACCCGGACAGGGGGCATCGAGACCCAGTACTTC. This gives the protein CASSTRTGGIETQYF.

The chain uses TRBV5-4 and TRBJ1-6; D is unclear. The germline V gene encodes CDR1 SGHNT and CDR2 YYREEE (reference sequence). This CDR3 contains 15 residues. V was trimmed by 5 bases and J by 11 bases, leaving 20 bases between them. CDR3 residues: CASSTYQPTRAPLHF. CDR3 coding DNA: TGTGCCAGCAGTACCTACCAGCCTACTAGGGCACCCCTCCACTTT. Full variable domain (missing parts from reference TRBV5-4 and TRBJ1-6): ETGVTQSPTHLIKTRGQQVTLRCSSQSGHNTVSWYQQALGQGPQFIFQYYREEENGRGNFPPRFSGLQFPNYSSELNVNALELDDSALYLCASSTYQPTRAPLHFGNGTRLTVT.

This clone is a singleton in its sample. The chain recombines TRBV5-1 with TRBJ2-3; 9 nucleotides line up with TRBD2. This CDR3 comprises 14 residues. From germline, CDR1 is SGHRS and CDR2 YFSETQ. Germline trimming cut 0 bases from V and 6 bases from J; bases unmatched to any gene: 2. CDR3 loop: CASSLVAGEDTQYF. CDR3 sequence (DNA): TGCGCCAGCAGCTTGGTAGCGGGAGAGGATACGCAGTATTTT.

The chain has TRBV6-5 and TRBJ1-5; unclear D gene. The CDR3 is made up of 16 amino acids. Germline CDR1 reads MNHEY; CDR2 reads SVGAGI. V was clipped by 3 bases and J by 0 bases, with 12 bases between them. The CDR3 DNA reads TGTGCCAGCAGTTATGCCCCCCTCTATAGCAATCAGCCCCAGCATTTT. This translates into CASSYAPLYSNQPQHF.

The CDR3 DNA reads as TGTGCCAGCAGAGGACAGGGGGCTTATGAAAAACTGTTTTTT. Its protein product is CASRGQGAYEKLFF. The chain links TRBV27 to TRBJ1-4; TRBD1 matches at 11 bases. The CDR3 consists of 14 residues. The junction had 3 bases not matched to a gene; V was cut back by 6 bases and J by 6 bases. In germline, CDR1 is MNHEY, CDR2 SMNVEV (reference sequence).

V is TRBV11-3 and J is TRBJ2-2; 7 bases line up with TRBD1. The CDR3 has 14 amino acids. The germline V gene has CDR1 SGHNT and CDR2 YENEEA. V lost 5 bases, J lost 3 bases, and 3 bases stayed unmatched. CDR3 region: CASSTGTDTGELFF. CDR3 DNA sequence: TGTGCCAGCAGCACCGGGACAGACACCGGGGAGCTGTTTTTT.

The rearrangement uses TRBV4-2 and TRBJ2-2; possibly TRBD2 for D (5 bases). The V end was cut by 4 bases, the J end by 4 bases, with 13 bases between. CDR3 length: 15 residues. The germline CDR1 and CDR2 sequences are LGHNA and YNFKEQ. The CDR3 DNA reads as TGTGCCAGCAGCCTTGTCCAGGCGGGCACCGGGGAGCTGTTTTTT. Its translation is CASSLVQAGTGELFF.

The genes are TRBV28 and TRBJ1-5, with 8 positions matching TRBD1. J was trimmed by 1 base and V by 6 bases; bases with no gene match: 5. There are 15 residues in the CDR3. The V gene's germline CDR1 is MDHEN and CDR2 SYDVKM. The CDR3 coding sequence is TGTGCCAGCAGAGAGACAGGGGTAAGCAATCAGCCCCAGCATTTT. This translates into CASRETGVSNQPQHF. Based on the CDR3 plus reference TRBV28 and TRBJ1-5, the full variable domain is DVKVTQSSRYLVKRTGEKVFLECVQDMDHENMFWYRQDPGLGLRLIYFSYDVKMKEKGDIPEGYSVSREKKERFSLILESASTNQTSMYLCASRETGVSNQPQHFGDGTRLSIL.

V is TRBV11-2 and J is TRBJ2-1, with TRBD2 identical over 7 bases. CDR1 SGHAT and CDR2 FQNNGV come from the germline V gene. The CDR3 has 16 residues. With 4 bases clipped from V and 5 bases from J, the junction kept 11 bases outside the gene matches. CDR3 amino acids: CASSSIPMGGDNEQFF. The CDR3, as DNA: TGTGCCAGCAGCTCTATACCTATGGGGGGGGACAATGAGCAGTTCTTC.

J is TRBJ1-1 and V is TRBV10-1; D gene unclear. CDR3 length: 13 amino acids. Trimming shortened V by 4 bases and J by 1 base, and 7 bases separated the two germline ends. CDR1 and CDR2 (germline): WNHNN, SYGVQD (reference sequence). CDR3: CASSVSQNTEAFF. CDR3 DNA sequence: TGCGCCAGCAGTGTCTCACAGAACACTGAAGCTTTCTTT.

This chain connects TRBV5-1 to TRBJ2-3; 8 positions agree with TRBD2. With V trimmed by 3 bases and J by 0 bases, 9 bases remained unmatched. Germline CDR1 and CDR2: SGHRS and YFSETQ. The CDR3 totals 17 residues. The CDR3 loop is CASSSRGGLDSTDTQYF. The CDR3 DNA follows: TGCGCCAGCAGCTCCCGGGGGGGCCTGGATAGCACAGATACGCAGTATTTT.

CDR3 nucleotides: TGTGCCTACAGGTTCTCTGGAAACACCATATATTTT. It encodes CAYRFSGNTIYF. V usage is TRBV30 and J usage is TRBJ1-3; D is perhaps TRBD1 (5 bases). V was shortened by 7 bases and J by 0 bases, with 7 bases between the two germline ends. The V gene's germline CDR1 is GTSNPN and CDR2 SVGIG (reference sequence). This CDR3 has 12 residues.

This clone occurred once. This chain joins TRBV27 and TRBJ2-3; TRBD2 agrees at 10 bases. CDR3 length: 19 amino acids. The V gene's germline CDR1 is MNHEY and CDR2 SMNVEV (reference sequence). Germline trimming cut 5 bases from V and 0 bases from J; bases unmatched to any gene: 14. For the CDR3, the DNA is TGTGCCAGCAGTCCGCATGCTAGCGGGAGACAATCGAGCACAGATACGCAGTATTTT. It translates to CASSPHASGRQSSTDTQYF.

In its sample, this clone was seen once. The chain couples TRBV27 to TRBJ2-3; D gene unclear. Germline V gene data show CDR1 as MNHEY and CDR2 as SMNVEV (reference sequence). V was trimmed by 5 bases and J by 2 bases, leaving 5 bases between them. The CDR3 has 12 amino acids. CDR3 residues: CASSHYTDTQYF. Written as DNA, the CDR3 is TGTGCCAGCAGTCACTACACAGATACGCAGTATTTT.

This clone was counted only a few times. This chain joins TRBV3-1 (or the pseudogene TRBV3-2) and TRBJ2-2; maybe TRBD2 (7 bases). Trimming removed 4 bases at V and 2 bases at J, with 14 bases between. Germline CDR1 and CDR2: LGHDT and YNNKEL (reference sequence). This CDR3 region has 16 residues. In nucleotides, the CDR3 is TGTGCCAGCAGCCGGGGAGGGGGGATCAACACCGGGGAGCTGTTTTTT. Translating it yields CASSRGGGINTGELFF.